The clone carrying this T cell receptor beta chain was observed a handful of times. Researchers amplified the TCR beta CDR3 regions from RNA transcripts. The study used the HTBI primer set for a first-round RT-PCR of the TCR CDR3. TCRdb ran MiXCR on the multiplex PCR reads and lists one entry per CDR3 protein. The sample consists of roughly 380,000 distinct CDR3 sequences, roughly 13% of them appearing once. The record originates from a study of T cells in Graves' hyperthyroidism and ophthalmopathy. Germline values: CDR1 SGHTA, CDR2 FQGTGA. This CDR3 has 15 amino acids. V was cut by 3 bases and J by 1 base, with 13 bases left in between.

This chain uses TRBV7-3 with TRBJ2-7; weak D call: TRBD1 (5 bases). The sequencing input was blood. The source is a woman aged 55-70 years with Graves' hyperthyroidism. The DNA for the CDR3 is TGTGCCAGCAGCTTGGGGCCCACAGAGTCCTACGAGCAGTACTTC. It specifies CASSLGPTESYEQYF.